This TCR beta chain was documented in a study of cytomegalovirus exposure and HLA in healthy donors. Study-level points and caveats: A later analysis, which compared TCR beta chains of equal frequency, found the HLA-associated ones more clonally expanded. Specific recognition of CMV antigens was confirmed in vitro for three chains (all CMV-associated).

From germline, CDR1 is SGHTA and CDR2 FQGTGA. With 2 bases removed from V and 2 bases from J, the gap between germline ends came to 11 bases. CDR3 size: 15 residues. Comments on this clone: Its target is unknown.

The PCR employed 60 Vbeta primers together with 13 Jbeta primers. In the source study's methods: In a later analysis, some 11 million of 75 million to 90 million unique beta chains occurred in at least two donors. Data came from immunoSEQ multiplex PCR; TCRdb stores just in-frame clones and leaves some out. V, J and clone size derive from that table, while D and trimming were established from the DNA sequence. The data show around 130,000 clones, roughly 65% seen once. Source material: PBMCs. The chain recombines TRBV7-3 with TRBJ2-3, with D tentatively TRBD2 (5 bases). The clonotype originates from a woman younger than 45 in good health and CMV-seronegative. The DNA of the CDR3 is TGTGCCAGCAGCTTAGGCGGCGACTACACAGATACGCAGTATTTT. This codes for CASSLGGDYTDTQYF.